This TCR beta chain was found in a study of tumor-infiltrating lymphocytes in localized non-small cell lung cancer. Across the whole study: Each patient gave resected tumor and non-adjacent uninvolved lung tissue.

V dropped 10 bases and J dropped 3; count of bases not matched to a gene: 6. The CDR3 loop spans 12 amino acids. The germline V gene encodes CDR1 MDHEN and CDR2 SYDVKM. The protocol was immunoSEQ multiplex PCR, while the TCRdb copy is restricted to in-frame clones and leaves out a portion. The sample holds about 21,000 clones, about 80% seen once. Sequenced: lung tumor tissue. The rearrangement joins TRBV28 to TRBJ2-7; the match to TRBD2 covers 7 bases. The sequence derives from a human donor with non-small cell lung cancer. In nucleotides, the CDR3 is TGTGCCATCCGGGCTAGCGGCTACGAGCAGTACTTC. Amino acids: CAIRASGYEQYF.